This is a list of T cell receptor beta chains from one sample in a study of blood T cells in healthy people across ages. MiXCR, run by TCRdb on the 5' RACE reads, gives a single entry per CDR3 protein. The repertoire includes more than 750,000 distinct CDR3 sequences, 25% to 35% of them detected once, and roughly a tenth sits in the top ten. These data also formed part of another study, on T cells of mothers and their children.

Sequencing was carried out using blood. The receptors here all came from a middle-aged woman in good health. Each CDR3 is given with its conserved first and last residue. A D gene is named only where the DNA matches it firmly. Not every row has a clone size; where given, it reads once, few, many or a size class.

abundance: .; len: 10; v_gene: TRBV10-3; d_gene: .; j_gene: TRBJ1-2; CDR3nt: TGTGCCATCTTTAACTATGGCTACACCTTC; CDR3aa: CAIFNYGYTF
abundance: .; len: 18; v_gene: TRBV24-1; d_gene: .; j_gene: TRBJ1-2; CDR3nt: TGTGCCACCAGTGATTCTAGGCCTTGGGGGAGAGTGGACTATGGCTACACCTTC; CDR3aa: CATSDSRPWGRVDYGYTF
abundance: many; len: 13; v_gene: TRBV9; d_gene: .; j_gene: TRBJ2-1; CDR3nt: TGTGCCAGCAGCGTAGGCCTGGCGTACGAGCAGTTCTTC; CDR3aa: CASSVGLAYEQFF
abundance: few; len: 14; v_gene: TRBV25-1; d_gene: .; j_gene: TRBJ1-2; CDR3nt: TGTGCCAGCAGTGCACAACAGGGTCTATCTGGCTACACCTTC; CDR3aa: CASSAQQGLSGYTF
abundance: .; len: 16; v_gene: TRBV7-2; d_gene: .; j_gene: TRBJ2-5; CDR3nt: TGTGCCAGCAGCTTACTAGGCAGGGGATTAAAAGAGACCCAGTACTTC; CDR3aa: CASSLLGRGLKETQYF
abundance: .; len: 19; v_gene: TRBV28; d_gene: TRBD2; j_gene: TRBJ2-5; CDR3nt: TGTGCCAGCTCTTCACCTTGGGAGGGGCTCCCTTGGTACCAAGAGACCCAGTACTTC; CDR3aa: CASSSPWEGLPWYQETQYF
abundance: once; len: 14; v_gene: TRBV24-1; d_gene: TRBD1; j_gene: TRBJ2-7; CDR3nt: TGTGCCACCAGTGATCCGGGACAGGGGGCTGAGCAGTACTTC; CDR3aa: CATSDPGQGAEQYF
abundance: .; len: 15; v_gene: TRBV15; d_gene: TRBD2; j_gene: TRBJ2-1; CDR3nt: TGTGCCACCACACCAGGGACTAGCGGCATGTATGAGCAGTTCTTC; CDR3aa: CATTPGTSGMYEQFF
abundance: .; len: 12; v_gene: TRBV12-3/TRBV12-4; d_gene: .; j_gene: TRBJ1-6; CDR3nt: TGTGCCAGCAGTTCTTTGAGTTCACCCCTCCACTTT; CDR3aa: CASSSLSSPLHF
abundance: few; len: 16; v_gene: TRBV30; d_gene: TRBD1; j_gene: TRBJ2-1; CDR3nt: TGTGCCTGGAGTTACCGGACAGGGGAAGTTTACAATGAGCAGTTCTTC; CDR3aa: CAWSYRTGEVYNEQFF
abundance: .; len: 15; v_gene: TRBV6-6; d_gene: .; j_gene: TRBJ1-2; CDR3nt: TGTGCCAGCAGTACCTCGACAGTAAAGGGCTATGGCTACACCTTC; CDR3aa: CASSTSTVKGYGYTF
abundance: .; len: 16; v_gene: TRBV9; d_gene: .; j_gene: TRBJ1-2; CDR3nt: .; CDR3aa: CASSVGQGIVSDGHTF
abundance: .; len: 15; v_gene: TRBV5-1; d_gene: TRBD1; j_gene: TRBJ1-2; CDR3nt: TGCGCCAGCAGCTTGTTAGGGACAGGGGTAGACGGCTACACCTTC; CDR3aa: CASSLLGTGVDGYTF
abundance: .; len: 12; v_gene: TRBV27; d_gene: .; j_gene: TRBJ2-3; CDR3nt: TGTGCCAGCAGCCCTAAATGGGATGCGCAGTATTTT; CDR3aa: CASSPKWDAQYF
abundance: .; len: 14; v_gene: TRBV9; d_gene: TRBD2; j_gene: TRBJ2-7; CDR3nt: TGTGCCAGCAGCGAAACTAGCGAGGCCTACGAGCAGTACTTC; CDR3aa: CASSETSEAYEQYF
abundance: many; len: 16; v_gene: TRBV12-3/TRBV12-4; d_gene: TRBD2; j_gene: TRBJ2-7; CDR3nt: TGTGCCAGCAGTTTAGGACTAGCGGGGGAATCCTACGAGCAGTACTTC; CDR3aa: CASSLGLAGESYEQYF
abundance: many; len: 13; v_gene: TRBV3-1; d_gene: .; j_gene: TRBJ2-7; CDR3nt: TGTGCCAGCAGCCCCGGCATCTTCGGGGAGCAGTACTTC; CDR3aa: CASSPGIFGEQYF
abundance: few; len: 14; v_gene: TRBV7-9; d_gene: TRBD2; j_gene: TRBJ2-3; CDR3nt: TGTGCCACCCGACTAGCGGATAGCACAGATACGCAGTATTTT; CDR3aa: CATRLADSTDTQYF
abundance: many; len: 13; v_gene: TRBV28; d_gene: TRBD1; j_gene: TRBJ1-1; CDR3nt: TGTGCCAGCCGCGGACAGGTCGGCACTGAAGCTTTCTTT; CDR3aa: CASRGQVGTEAFF
abundance: few; len: 12; v_gene: TRBV29-1; d_gene: .; j_gene: TRBJ1-1; CDR3nt: TGCAGCGTTGGGGAGCTTACCACTGAAGCTTTCTTT; CDR3aa: CSVGELTTEAFF
abundance: once; len: 15; v_gene: TRBV7-9; d_gene: .; j_gene: TRBJ1-2; CDR3nt: TGTGCCAGCAGCTTAGCGGGCGGCACTGGAAATGGCTACACCTTC; CDR3aa: CASSLAGGTGNGYTF
abundance: .; len: 15; v_gene: TRBV6-5; d_gene: .; j_gene: TRBJ1-2; CDR3nt: TGTGCCAGCAGTTACTCTTCCCACGGGAACTATGGCTACACCTTC; CDR3aa: CASSYSSHGNYGYTF